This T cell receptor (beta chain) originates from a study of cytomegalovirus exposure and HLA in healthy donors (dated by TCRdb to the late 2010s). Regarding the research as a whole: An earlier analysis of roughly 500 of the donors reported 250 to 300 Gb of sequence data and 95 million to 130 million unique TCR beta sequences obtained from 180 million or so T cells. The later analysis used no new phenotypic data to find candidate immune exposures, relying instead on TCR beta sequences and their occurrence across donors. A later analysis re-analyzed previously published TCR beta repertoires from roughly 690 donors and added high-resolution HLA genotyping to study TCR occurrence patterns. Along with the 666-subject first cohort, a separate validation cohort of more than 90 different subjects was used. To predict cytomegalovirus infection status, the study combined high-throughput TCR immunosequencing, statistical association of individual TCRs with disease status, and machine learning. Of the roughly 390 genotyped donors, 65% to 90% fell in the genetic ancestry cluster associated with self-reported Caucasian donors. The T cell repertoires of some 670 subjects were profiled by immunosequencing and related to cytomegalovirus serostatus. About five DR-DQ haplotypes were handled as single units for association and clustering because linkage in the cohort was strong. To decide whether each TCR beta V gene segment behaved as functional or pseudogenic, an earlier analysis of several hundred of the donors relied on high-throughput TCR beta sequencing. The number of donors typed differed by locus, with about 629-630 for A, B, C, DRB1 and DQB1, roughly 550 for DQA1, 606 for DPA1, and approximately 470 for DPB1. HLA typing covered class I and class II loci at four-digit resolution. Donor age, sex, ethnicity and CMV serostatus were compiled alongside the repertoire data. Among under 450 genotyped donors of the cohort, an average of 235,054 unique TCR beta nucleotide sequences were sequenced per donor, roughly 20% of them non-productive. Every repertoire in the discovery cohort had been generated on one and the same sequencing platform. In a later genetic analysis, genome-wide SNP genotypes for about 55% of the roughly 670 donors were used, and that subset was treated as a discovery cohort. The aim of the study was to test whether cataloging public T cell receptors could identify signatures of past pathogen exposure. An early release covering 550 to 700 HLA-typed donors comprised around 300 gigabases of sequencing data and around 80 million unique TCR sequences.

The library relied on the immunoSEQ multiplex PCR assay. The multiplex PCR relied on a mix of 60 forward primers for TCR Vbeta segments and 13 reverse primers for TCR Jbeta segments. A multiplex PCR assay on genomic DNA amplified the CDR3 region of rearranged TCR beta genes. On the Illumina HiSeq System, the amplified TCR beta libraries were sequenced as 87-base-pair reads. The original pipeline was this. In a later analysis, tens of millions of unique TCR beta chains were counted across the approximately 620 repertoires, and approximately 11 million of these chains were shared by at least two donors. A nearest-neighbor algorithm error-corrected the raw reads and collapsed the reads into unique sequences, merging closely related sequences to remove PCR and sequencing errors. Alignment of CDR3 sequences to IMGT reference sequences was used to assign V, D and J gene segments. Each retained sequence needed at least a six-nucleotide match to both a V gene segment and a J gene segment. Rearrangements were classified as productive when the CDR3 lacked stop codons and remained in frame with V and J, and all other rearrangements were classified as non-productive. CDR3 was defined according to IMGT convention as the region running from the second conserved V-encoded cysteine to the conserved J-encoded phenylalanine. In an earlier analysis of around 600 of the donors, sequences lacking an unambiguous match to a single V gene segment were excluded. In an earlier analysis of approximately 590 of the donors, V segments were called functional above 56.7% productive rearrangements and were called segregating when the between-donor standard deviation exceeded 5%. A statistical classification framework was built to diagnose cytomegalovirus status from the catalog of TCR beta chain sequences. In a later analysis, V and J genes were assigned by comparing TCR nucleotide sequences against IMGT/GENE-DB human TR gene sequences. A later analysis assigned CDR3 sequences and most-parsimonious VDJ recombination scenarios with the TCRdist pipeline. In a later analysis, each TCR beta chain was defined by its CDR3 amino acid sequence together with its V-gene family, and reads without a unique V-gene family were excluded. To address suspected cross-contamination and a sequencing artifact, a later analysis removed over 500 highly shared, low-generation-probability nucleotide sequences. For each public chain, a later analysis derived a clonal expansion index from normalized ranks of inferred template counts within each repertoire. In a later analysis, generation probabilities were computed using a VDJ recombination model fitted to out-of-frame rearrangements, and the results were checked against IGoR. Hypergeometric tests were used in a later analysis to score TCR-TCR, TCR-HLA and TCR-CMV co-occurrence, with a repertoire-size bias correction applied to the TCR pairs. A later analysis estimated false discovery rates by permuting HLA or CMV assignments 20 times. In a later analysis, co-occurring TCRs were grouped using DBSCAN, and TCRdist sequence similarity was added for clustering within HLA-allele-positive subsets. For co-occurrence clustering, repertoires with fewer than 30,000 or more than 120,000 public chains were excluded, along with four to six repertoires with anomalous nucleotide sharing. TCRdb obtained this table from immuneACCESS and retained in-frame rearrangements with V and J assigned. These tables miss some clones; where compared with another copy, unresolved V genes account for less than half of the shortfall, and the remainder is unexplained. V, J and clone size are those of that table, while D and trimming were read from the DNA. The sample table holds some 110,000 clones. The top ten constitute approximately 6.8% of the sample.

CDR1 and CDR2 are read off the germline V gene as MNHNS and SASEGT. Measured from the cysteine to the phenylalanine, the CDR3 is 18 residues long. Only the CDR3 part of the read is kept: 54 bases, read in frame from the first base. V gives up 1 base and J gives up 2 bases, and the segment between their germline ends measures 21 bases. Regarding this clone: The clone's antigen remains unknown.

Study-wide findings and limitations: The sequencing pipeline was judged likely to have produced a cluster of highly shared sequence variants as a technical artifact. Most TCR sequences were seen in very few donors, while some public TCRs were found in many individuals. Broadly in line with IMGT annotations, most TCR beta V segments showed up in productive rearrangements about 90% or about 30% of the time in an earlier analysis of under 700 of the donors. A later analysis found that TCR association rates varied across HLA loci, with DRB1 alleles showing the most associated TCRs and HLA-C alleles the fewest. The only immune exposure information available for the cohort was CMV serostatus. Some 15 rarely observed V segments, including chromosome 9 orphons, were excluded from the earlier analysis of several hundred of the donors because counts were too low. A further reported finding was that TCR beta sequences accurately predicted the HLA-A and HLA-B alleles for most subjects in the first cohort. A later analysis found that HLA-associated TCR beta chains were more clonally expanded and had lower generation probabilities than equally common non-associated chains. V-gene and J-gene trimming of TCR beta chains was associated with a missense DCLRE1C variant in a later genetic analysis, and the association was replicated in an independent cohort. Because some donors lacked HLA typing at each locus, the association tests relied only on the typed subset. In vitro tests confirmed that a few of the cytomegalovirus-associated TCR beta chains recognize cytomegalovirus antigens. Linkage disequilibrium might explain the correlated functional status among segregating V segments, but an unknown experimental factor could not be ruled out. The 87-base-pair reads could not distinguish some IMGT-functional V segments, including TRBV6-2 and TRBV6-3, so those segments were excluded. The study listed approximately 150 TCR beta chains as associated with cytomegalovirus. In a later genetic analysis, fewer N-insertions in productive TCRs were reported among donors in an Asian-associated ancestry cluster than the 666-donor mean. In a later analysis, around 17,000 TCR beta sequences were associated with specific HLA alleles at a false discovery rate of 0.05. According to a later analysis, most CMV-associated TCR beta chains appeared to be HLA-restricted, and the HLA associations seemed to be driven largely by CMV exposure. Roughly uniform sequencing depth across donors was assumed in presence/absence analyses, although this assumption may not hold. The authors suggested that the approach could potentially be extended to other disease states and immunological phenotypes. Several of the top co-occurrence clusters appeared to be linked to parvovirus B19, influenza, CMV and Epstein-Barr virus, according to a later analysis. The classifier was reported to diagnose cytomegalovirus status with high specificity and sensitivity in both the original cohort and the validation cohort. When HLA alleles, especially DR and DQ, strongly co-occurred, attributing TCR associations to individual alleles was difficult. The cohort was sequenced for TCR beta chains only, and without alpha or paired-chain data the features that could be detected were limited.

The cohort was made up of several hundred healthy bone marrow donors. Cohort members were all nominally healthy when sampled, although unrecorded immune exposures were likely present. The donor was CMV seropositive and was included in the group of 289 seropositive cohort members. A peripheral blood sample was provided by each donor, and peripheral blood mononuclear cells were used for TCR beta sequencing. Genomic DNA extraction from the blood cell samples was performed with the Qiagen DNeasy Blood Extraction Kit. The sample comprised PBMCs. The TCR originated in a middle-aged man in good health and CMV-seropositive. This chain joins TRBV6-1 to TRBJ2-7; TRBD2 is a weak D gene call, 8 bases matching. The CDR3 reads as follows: CASSEDTSGGGRTYEQYF. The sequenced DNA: TGTGCCAGCAGTGAAGACACTAGCGGAGGGGGCAGGACCTACGAGCAGTACTTC.